The clone carrying this T cell receptor beta chain was seen more than once but under ten times. Its antigen is still unknown. All of the isolated RNA was reverse transcribed, so expressed TCRB transcripts were sequenced. Here immunoSEQ multiplex PCR was the method, and the copy in TCRdb shows in-frame clones only, minus some. The sample holds over 150,000 clones, about 9.4% seen once. These data belong to a study of beta chain features in type 1 diabetes. Broader study findings: It was possible that PCR favored shorter templates, equally so in patients and controls. Among patients with Type 1 diabetes, TCRB CDR3s were moderately but significantly shorter in every one of the four CD4+ subsets. Researchers could not determine here whether HLA type influences TCRB rearrangement.

Every single donor gave one heparinised blood draw, and these averaged approximately 120 mL. CDR1 LGHNA and CDR2 YSLEER come from the germline V gene. Unmatched junction bases numbered 3, after V lost 4 bases and J lost 4 bases. The CDR3 contains 14 residues. This receptor was obtained from a man between 25 and 39 years old with type 1 diabetes. Sequences were obtained from central memory CD4+ T cells from blood. The chain is built from TRBV4-3 and TRBJ2-3, with 9 bases lining up with TRBD1. In nucleotides, the CDR3 is TGCGCCAGCAGCCTACAGGGGGCGGCAGATACGCAGTATTTT. The encoded protein is CASSLQGAADTQYF.